Following are 2 T cell receptor beta chains from one sample sequenced in a study of Ad26.COV2.S vaccination and SARS-CoV-2 variants. The table came from immunoSEQ multiplex PCR; TCRdb's copy has only in-frame clones and leaves some out. This sample yields around 400,000 clones, of which about 89% are seen a single time; about 2% belongs to the top ten. Treatment defined: about 20 received Ad26.COV2.S at low or high dose, single or two shots; roughly five received placebo; per-sample allocation not given. After the first vaccine or placebo injection, samples were drawn on day 63. Specimen: peripheral blood, collected in a trial of Ad26.COV2.S vaccine versus placebo. Receptors originate from a person between 18 and 59 years old who received the Ad26.COV2.S COVID-19 vaccine or a placebo.

The V and J genes are TRBV10-3 and TRBJ1-3, with 11 bases identical to TRBD1. CDR1 is ENHRY and CDR2 is SYGVKD in the germline V gene. V shed 6 bases and J 0 bases; nucleotides not matched to a gene: 7. This CDR3 has 17 residues. CDR3 DNA: TGTGCCATCAGAGGGACAGGGGGGATTGCCTCTGGAAACACCATATATTTT. Translating it yields CAIRGTGGIASGNTIYF.

The V and J genes are TRBV24-1 and TRBJ1-5, with 7 bases identical to TRBD1. The CDR3 has 15 residues. Germline CDR1 and CDR2: KGHDR and SFDVKD. Losses at the gene ends were 9 bases for V and 1 base for J; bases not matched to a gene: 8. The CDR3 sequence is CATVHAGQSNQPQHF. The CDR3 region has the DNA TGTGCCACCGTACACGCGGGACAGAGCAATCAGCCCCAGCATTTT.